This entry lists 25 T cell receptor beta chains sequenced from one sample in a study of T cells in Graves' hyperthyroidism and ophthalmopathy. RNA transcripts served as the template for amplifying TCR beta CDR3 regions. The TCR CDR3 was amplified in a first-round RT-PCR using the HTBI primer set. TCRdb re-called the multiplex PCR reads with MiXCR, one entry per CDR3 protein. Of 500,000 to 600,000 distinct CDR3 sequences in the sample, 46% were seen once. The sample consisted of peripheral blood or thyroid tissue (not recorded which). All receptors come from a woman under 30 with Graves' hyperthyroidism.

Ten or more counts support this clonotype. Here the CDR3 DNA reads TGTGCCAGCAGCCCTTCTAGCGGGAGTCACGAGCAGTACTTC. It yields the protein CASSPSSGSHEQYF. The V gene is TRBV7-9, the J gene TRBJ2-7; 10 bases line up with TRBD2. Trimming at V came to 5 bases and at J to 5 bases, leaving 6 bases not matched to a gene. The CDR3 is 14 residues long. Per germline, CDR1 SEHNR and CDR2 FQNEAQ (reference sequence).

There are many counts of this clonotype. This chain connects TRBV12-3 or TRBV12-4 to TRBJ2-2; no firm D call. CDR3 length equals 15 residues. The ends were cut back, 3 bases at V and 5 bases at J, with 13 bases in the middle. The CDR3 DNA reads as TGTGCCAGCAGTTTCCCCCGAAAGGATACCGGGGAGCTGTTTTTT. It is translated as CASSFPRKDTGELFF.

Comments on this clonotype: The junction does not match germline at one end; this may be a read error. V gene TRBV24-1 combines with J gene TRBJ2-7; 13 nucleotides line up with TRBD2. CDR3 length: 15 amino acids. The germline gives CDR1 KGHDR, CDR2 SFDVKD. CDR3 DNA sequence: TGTGCCAGCAGTGATACAGGACTAGCGGGAGCCGAGCAGTACTTC. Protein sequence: CASSDTGLAGAEQYF.

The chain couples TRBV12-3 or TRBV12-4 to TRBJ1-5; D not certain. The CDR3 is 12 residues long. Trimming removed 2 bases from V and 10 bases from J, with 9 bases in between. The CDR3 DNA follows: TGTGCCAGCAGTTTATTAGTGGGACCCCAGCATTTT. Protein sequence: CASSLLVGPQHF.

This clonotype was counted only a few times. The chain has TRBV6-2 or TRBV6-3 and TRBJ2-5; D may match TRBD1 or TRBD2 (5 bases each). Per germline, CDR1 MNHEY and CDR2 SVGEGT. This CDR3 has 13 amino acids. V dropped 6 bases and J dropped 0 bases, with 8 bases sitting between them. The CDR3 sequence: CASRGPYQETQYF. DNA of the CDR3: TGTGCCAGCAGGGGACCATACCAAGAGACCCAGTACTTC.

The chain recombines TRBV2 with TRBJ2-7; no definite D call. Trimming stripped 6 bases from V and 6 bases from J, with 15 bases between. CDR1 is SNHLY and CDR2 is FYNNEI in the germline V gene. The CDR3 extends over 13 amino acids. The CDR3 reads CASRKSANGEQYF. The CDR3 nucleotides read TGTGCCAGCAGGAAGAGCGCGAATGGCGAGCAGTACTTC.

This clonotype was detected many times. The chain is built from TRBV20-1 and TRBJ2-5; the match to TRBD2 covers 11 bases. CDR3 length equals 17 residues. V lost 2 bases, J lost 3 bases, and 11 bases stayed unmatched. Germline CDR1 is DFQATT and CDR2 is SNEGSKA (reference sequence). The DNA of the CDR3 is TGCAGTGCTAGAAATCCCATCCAACTAGCGGGAGAAGAGACCCAGTACTTC. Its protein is CSARNPIQLAGEETQYF.

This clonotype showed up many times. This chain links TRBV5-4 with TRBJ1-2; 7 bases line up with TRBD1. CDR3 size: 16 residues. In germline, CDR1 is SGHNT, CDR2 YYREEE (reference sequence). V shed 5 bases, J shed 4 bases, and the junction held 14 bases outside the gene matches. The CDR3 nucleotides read TGTGCCAGCAGTAGCGACAGGGCGATTCTTTTCTATGGCTACACCTTC. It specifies CASSSDRAILFYGYTF.

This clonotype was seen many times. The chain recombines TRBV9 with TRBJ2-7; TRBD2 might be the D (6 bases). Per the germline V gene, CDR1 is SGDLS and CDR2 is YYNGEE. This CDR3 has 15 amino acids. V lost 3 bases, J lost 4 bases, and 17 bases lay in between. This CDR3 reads CASSGGLGGPYEQYF. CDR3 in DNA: TGTGCCAGCAGCGGGGGGTTGGGAGGCCCTTACGAGCAGTACTTC.

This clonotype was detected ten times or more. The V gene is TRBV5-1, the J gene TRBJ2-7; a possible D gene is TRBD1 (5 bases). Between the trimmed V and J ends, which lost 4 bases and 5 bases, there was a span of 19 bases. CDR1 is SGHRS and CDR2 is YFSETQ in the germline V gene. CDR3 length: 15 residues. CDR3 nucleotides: TGCGCCAGCAGCGCACCGACAGTGCCGTTGGACGAGCAGTACTTC. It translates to CASSAPTVPLDEQYF.

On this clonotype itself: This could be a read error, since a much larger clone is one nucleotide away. CDR3 region: CAGSKTDSMNTEAFF. CDR3 coding DNA: TGTGCCGGCAGTAAAACGGACAGTATGAACACTGAAGCTTTCTTT. The genes are TRBV24-1 and TRBJ1-1; TRBD1 might be the D (6 bases). This CDR3 contains 15 residues. Germline assignment: CDR1 KGHDR and CDR2 SFDVKD. Trimming removed 12 bases from V and 0 bases from J, with 19 bases in between.

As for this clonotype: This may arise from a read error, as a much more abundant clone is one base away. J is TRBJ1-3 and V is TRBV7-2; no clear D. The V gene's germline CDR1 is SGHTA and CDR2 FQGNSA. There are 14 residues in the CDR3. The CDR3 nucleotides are TGTGCCAGCAGCCAAGCTAGATGGGGAAACACCACATATTTT. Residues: CASSQARWGNTTYF.

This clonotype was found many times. The CDR3 DNA follows: TGTGCCATCAGTGAGGGAGGGACGGACACCGGGGAGCTGTTTTTT. It encodes CAISEGGTDTGELFF. The rearrangement joins TRBV10-3 to TRBJ2-2; a weak D match, TRBD2 (6 bases). V lost 2 bases to trimming and J lost 3 bases, with 10 bases between them. The CDR3 has 15 residues. Germline CDR1 is ENHRY and CDR2 is SYGVKD.

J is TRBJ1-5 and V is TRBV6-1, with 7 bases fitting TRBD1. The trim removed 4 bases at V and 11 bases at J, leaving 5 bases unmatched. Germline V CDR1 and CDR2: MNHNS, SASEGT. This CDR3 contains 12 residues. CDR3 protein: CASSGGDSSQHF. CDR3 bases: TGTGCCAGCAGTGGGGGGGACAGTTCCCAGCATTTT.

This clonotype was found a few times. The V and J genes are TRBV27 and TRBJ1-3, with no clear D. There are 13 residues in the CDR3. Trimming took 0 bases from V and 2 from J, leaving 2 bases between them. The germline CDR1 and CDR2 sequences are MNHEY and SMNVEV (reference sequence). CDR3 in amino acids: CASSLSAGNTIYF. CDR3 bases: TGTGCCAGCAGTTTATCGGCTGGAAACACCATATATTTT.

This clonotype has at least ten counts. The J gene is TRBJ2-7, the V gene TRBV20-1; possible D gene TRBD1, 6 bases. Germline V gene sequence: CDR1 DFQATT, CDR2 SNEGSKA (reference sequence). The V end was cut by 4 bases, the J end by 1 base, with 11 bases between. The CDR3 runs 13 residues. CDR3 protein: CSATRQVSYEQYF. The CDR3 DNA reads TGCAGTGCTACCCGACAGGTATCCTACGAGCAGTACTTC.

Here the CDR3 reads CASSLGLADEQFF. The CDR3, as DNA: TGTGCCAGCAGCTTAGGACTAGCGGACGAGCAGTTCTTC. The V call is TRBV7-4, the J call TRBJ2-7; 9 bases are shared with TRBD2. The J call may be faulty, since TRBJ2-1 better matches the DNA end. Per germline, CDR1 SGHVT and CDR2 SQSDAQ. The CDR3 totals 13 residues.

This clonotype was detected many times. This CDR3 is CASSLEAAQPQHF. The CDR3 nucleotides read TGTGCCAGCAGCTTAGAGGCAGCTCAGCCCCAGCATTTT. V usage is TRBV7-2 and J usage is TRBJ1-5; D is ambiguous. CDR1 SGHTA and CDR2 FQGNSA come from the germline V gene. This CDR3 region has 13 residues. The V end lost 1 base, the J end lost 6 bases, and 7 bases lay between the germline ends.

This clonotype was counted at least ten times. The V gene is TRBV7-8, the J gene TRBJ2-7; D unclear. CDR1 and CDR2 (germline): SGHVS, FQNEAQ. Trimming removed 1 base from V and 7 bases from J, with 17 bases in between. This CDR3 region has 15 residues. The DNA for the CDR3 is TGTGCCAGCAGCTTAGTACCGGCCCGCTTGATGGAGCAGTACTTC. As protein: CASSLVPARLMEQYF. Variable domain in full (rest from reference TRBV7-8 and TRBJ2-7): GAGVSQSPRYKVAKRGQDVALRCDPISGHVSLFWYQQALGQGPEFLTYFQNEAQLDKSGLPSDRFFAERPEGSVSTLKIQRTQQEDSAVYLCASSLVPARLMEQYFGPGTRLTVT.

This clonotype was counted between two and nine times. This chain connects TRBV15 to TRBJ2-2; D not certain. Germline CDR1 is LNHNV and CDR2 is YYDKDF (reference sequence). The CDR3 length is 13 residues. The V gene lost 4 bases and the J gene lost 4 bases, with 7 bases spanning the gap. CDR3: CATSKHVTGELFF. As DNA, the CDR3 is TGTGCCACCAGCAAACATGTCACCGGGGAGCTGTTTTTT.

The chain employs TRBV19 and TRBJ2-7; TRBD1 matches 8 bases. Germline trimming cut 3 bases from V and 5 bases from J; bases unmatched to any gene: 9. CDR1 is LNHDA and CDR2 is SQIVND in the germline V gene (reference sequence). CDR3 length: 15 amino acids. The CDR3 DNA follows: TGTGCCAGTAGTATTCGGGGCAGGGGGCGCGACGAGCAGTACTTC. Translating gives CASSIRGRGRDEQYF.

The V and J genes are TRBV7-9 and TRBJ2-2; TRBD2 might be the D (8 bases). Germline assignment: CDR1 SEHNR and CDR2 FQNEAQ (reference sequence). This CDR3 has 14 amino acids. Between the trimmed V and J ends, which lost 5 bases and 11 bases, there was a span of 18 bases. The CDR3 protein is CASSPGLVGGELFF. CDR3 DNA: TGTGCCAGCAGCCCGGGACTAGTAGGGGGCGAGCTGTTTTTT.

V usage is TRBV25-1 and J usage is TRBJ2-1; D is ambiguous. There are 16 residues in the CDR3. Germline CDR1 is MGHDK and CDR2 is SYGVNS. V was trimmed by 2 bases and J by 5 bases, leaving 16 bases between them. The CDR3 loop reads CASSEDPKGSDNEQFF. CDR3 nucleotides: TGTGCCAGCAGTGAAGACCCTAAAGGGTCCGACAATGAGCAGTTCTTC.

This CDR3 reads CASSEKQSGTFRITEAFF. CDR3 DNA sequence: TGTGCCAGCAGTGAAAAACAGTCCGGTACCTTCAGAATCACTGAAGCTTTCTTT. The chain links TRBV6-5 to TRBJ1-1, with D unresolved. Trimming removed 5 bases at V and 4 bases at J, with 26 bases between. The CDR3 consists of 18 residues. Per germline, CDR1 MNHEY and CDR2 SVGAGI.

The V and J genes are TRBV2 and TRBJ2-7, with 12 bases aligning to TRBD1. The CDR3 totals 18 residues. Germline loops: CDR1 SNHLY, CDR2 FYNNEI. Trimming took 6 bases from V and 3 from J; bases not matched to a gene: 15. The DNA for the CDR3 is TGTGCCAGCAGAACCGGGACAGGGGGCCCAGGCATTATCTACGAGCAGTACTTC. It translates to CASRTGTGGPGIIYEQYF. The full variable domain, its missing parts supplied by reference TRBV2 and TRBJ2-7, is EPEVTQTPSHQVTQMGQEVILRCVPISNHLYFYWYRQILGQKVEFLVSFYNNEISEKSEIFDDQFSVERPDGSNFTLKIRSTKLEDSAMYFCASRTGTGGPGIIYEQYFGPGTRLTVT.